This T cell receptor (beta chain) was retrieved from a study of Ad26.COV2.S vaccination and SARS-CoV-2 variants. Libraries were prepared by immunoSEQ multiplex PCR; TCRdb keeps only in-frame clonotypes and omits some of them. The top ten hold under 4.5% of the sample, which has over 400,000 clones, around 90% seen once. Treatment given: 15 to 20 received Ad26.COV2.S at low or high dose, single or two shots; roughly five received placebo; per-sample allocation not given. At day 63 after the first vaccine or placebo injection, samples were drawn. J lost 2 bases, V lost 2 bases, and 6 bases had no gene match. Germline V gene lookup returns CDR1 MNHEY and CDR2 SVGEGT. The CDR3 spans 15 residues.

The TCR sequence derives from a person between 18 and 65 years old who received the Ad26.COV2.S COVID-19 vaccine or a placebo. The sample was peripheral blood, taken in a trial of Ad26.COV2.S vaccine versus placebo. J is TRBJ2-7 and V is TRBV6-2 or TRBV6-3, with 7 bases that match TRBD2. CDR3 DNA: TGTGCCAGCAGTTACGCGCCTAGCGGAACCTACGAGCAGTACTTC. Its protein is CASSYAPSGTYEQYF.